Sequencing of this T cell receptor beta chain was carried out in a study of blood T cell repertoires in COVID-19. Sequencing was performed with immunoSEQ multiplex PCR; in TCRdb, only in-frame clones are kept and a portion is missing. Of about 250,000 clones in the sample, less than 90% are singletons; the top ten hold about 3%. The clonotype comes from a woman aged 50 to 60 who had recovered from COVID-19. Source material: PBMCs or T cells enriched from blood (not recorded which).

For the CDR3, the DNA is TGTGCCAGCAGCTTAGACAGGGGGTCCTATAATTCACCCCTCCACTTT. Encoded protein: CASSLDRGSYNSPLHF. This chain joins TRBV11-2 and TRBJ1-6; 7 bases match TRBD1. The germline V gene has CDR1 SGHAT and CDR2 FQNNGV. The CDR3 extends over 16 amino acids. V dropped 0 bases and J dropped 1; count of bases not matched to a gene: 0.